The entry below gives a single T cell receptor beta chain sequence along with its context. Its antigen is unknown. The sample's treatment: around 19 received Ad26.COV2.S at low or high dose, single or two shots; about 5 received placebo; per-sample allocation not given. Samples came from day 63 after the first vaccine or placebo injection. The data are from a study of Ad26.COV2.S vaccination and SARS-CoV-2 variants. Study results and limitations: Analyses of TCR breadth and depth may have underestimated total T cell responses.

This table comes from immunoSEQ multiplex PCR, and its TCRdb copy is limited to in-frame clones, with some not included. The data show some 340,000 clones, with around 84% seen just once and around 1.9% held by the top ten. In germline, CDR1 is LNHNV, CDR2 YYDKDF (reference sequence). V was cut by 1 base and J by 3 bases, with 9 bases left in between. The CDR3 totals 14 residues. This chain joins TRBV15 and TRBJ1-2; unclear D gene. This receptor was identified in a person between 18 and 65 years old who received the Ad26.COV2.S COVID-19 vaccine or a placebo. The starting material was peripheral blood, obtained in a trial of Ad26.COV2.S vaccine versus placebo. The CDR3 DNA reads as TGTGCCACCAGCAGAGGGGCAGCGGACTATGGCTACACCTTC. This sequence encodes CATSRGAADYGYTF.